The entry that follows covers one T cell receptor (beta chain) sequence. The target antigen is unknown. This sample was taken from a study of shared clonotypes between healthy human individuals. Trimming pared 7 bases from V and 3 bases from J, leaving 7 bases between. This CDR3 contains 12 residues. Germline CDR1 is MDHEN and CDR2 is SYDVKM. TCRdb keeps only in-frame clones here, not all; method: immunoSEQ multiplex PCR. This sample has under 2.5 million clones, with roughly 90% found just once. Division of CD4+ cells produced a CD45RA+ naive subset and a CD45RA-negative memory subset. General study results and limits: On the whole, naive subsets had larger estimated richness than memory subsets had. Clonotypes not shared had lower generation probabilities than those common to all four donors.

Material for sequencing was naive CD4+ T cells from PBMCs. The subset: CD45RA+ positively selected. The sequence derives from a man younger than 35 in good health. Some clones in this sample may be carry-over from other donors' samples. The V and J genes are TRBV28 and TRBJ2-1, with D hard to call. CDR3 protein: CASMDGYNEQFF. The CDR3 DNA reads TGTGCCAGCATGGACGGCTACAATGAGCAGTTCTTC.